The clone carrying this TCR beta chain was counted only a few times. The target antigen is unknown. The data stem from a study of cytomegalovirus exposure and HLA in healthy donors. Germline V gene sequence: CDR1 SGHRS, CDR2 YFSETQ. The CDR3 is made up of 16 amino acids. V lost 1 base and J lost 0; bases outside the gene matches: 3. Study outcomes and limitations: Roughly uniform sequencing depth across donors was assumed, possibly incorrectly. Later on, a genetic analysis was performed. It linked a missense variant in DCLRE1C with V- and J-gene trimming of TCR beta.

60 Vbeta and 13 Jbeta primers were used in PCR. This table comes from immunoSEQ multiplex PCR, and its TCRdb copy is limited to in-frame clones, with some not included. The sample lists 150,000 or so clones, 84% seen once, with 1.5% to 2.5% in the top ten. Input material: PBMCs. The TCR comes from a man younger than 35 in good health and CMV-seronegative. The chain joins TRBV5-1 to TRBJ2-3; 9 nucleotides match TRBD2. The CDR3 bases are TGCGCCAGCAGCTTGAGTAGCGGGAGAAGCACAGATACGCAGTATTTT. Its protein is CASSLSSGRSTDTQYF.